Below, one T cell receptor beta chain is given with its context. The antigen this receptor binds is unknown. Per-nucleotide qualities are absent, and no much larger clonotype sits a single base away. TCRbeta CDR3 regions were amplified from genomic DNA by means of the immunoSEQ Assay, a bias-controlled multiplex PCR. The authors' pipeline ran thus. Nucleated cell counts per sample were estimated from amplification of reference gene primers within the assay. To quantify the absolute abundance of each unique TCRbeta CDR3 rearrangement, sequence reads were collapsed and filtered. Productive Simpson clonality was computed per sample as the square root of Simpson's diversity index over productive rearrangements. TCRdb limited this immuneACCESS table to in-frame rearrangements with V and J called. A share of clones is missing; checked studies link under half to unresolved V genes, and the rest is unexplained. V, J and clone size derive from that table, while D and trimming were established from the DNA sequence. Recorded for this sample are fewer than 200,000 clones; 75% to 85% of them occurred a single time. Less than 15% of the sample comes from the top ten.

One collaborating source in Seattle enrolled patients during active infection and followed them longitudinally through the course of disease. Whole blood was collected in K2EDTA tubes by collaborating institutions according to the institutions' own protocols. Collaborator samples were shipped for TCRbeta analysis as frozen whole blood, isolated PBMCs, or DNA extracted from either sample type. From its cysteine to its phenylalanine, the CDR3 spans 15 amino acids. Of the read, only the CDR3 DNA is kept; its 45 bases are in frame from base 1. V and J lose 9 bases and 7 bases, and a span of 19 bases separates them. CDR1 and CDR2 are drawn from the germline V gene (reference sequence): LNHDA, SQIVND. The record originates from a study of blood T cell repertoires in COVID-19 (TCRdb year 2020). Describing the broader study: Samples from collaborators originated in the United States, Italy and Spain and spanned both the acute and convalescent phases of COVID-19. The material from the prospective study consisted of cDNA or gDNA derived from T cells, B-cell-depleted T cells, or PBMCs. A de-identified subject ID, COVID-19 status, age in years and sex were almost always included in the sample metadata. Samples came from the ongoing ImmuneRACE study (first 160 participants) plus 1,254 subjects from 6 global collaborators. The repertoires were released in a freely available public database intended as a resource for research on the immune response to SARS-CoV-2. Deeply sampled blood TCRbeta repertoires from subjects exposed to, actively infected with, or recovered from COVID-19 were included in the dataset. Where available, HLA class I and class II types were taken from metadata supplied by the sample provider and were not determined by assay-based typing.

Overall study results and their limits: How much clinical and demographic metadata was included differed by source and by participant, and the metadata was provided uncurated.

The V gene is TRBV19 and the J gene is TRBJ1-6, with the D gene too uncertain to name. The receptor comes from an elderly woman with COVID-19, enrolled during active disease. The sequenced sample was peripheral blood. The CDR3 protein sequence reads: CASSGKRPRNSPLHF. The nucleotide sequence is given as TGTGCCAGCAGTGGTAAGAGGCCCCGGAATTCACCCCTCCACTTT.